This T cell receptor beta chain was profiled in a study of blood T cells in healthy people across ages (dated by TCRdb to about 2015). The study in broad terms: In model experiments, template switching captured about one uniquely barcoded TCR beta cDNA molecule for every two T cells. To avoid experimental bias, donors of different ages were spread randomly across the sequencing lanes. The study measured age-related changes in TCR beta repertoire diversity using deep sequencing normalized with unique cDNA molecular identifiers. The donors were split into four age groups: young (average around 15 years), middle-aged (roughly 42), aged (more than 60) and long-lived (over 80). Two additional independent replicas of 1 million unique cDNA reads from the same blood draw were analyzed for two donors (one aged 18 to 29 and one aged 80 or older).

Overall study outcomes, separate from this receptor: Total diversity estimates from one million sequenced T cells were considered lower bounds and underestimates. Observed TCR beta diversity correlated strongly with the percentage of naive T cells measured by flow cytometry. Compared with the aged group, the long-lived group had more naive CD4+ T cells, fewer expanded clones and increased TCR diversity, suggesting age selection. As age increased, observed TCR beta diversity per million T cells dropped in a roughly linear way, and a significant reduction was already evident by age 40. Because donor CMV infection status was unknown, age-related changes in expanded clonotypes were potentially confounded. Bulk unsorted PBMC profiling prevented conclusive comparison of naive and antigen-experienced compartments.

Systemically healthy Caucasian individuals from Russia, 35 to 50 in total and aged roughly 6 to 100 years, were included as donors. Around 9.9 milliliters of peripheral blood were collected from each donor into EDTA-treated Vacutainer tubes. Ficoll-Paque density-gradient centrifugation was used to isolate PBMCs, with at least 7 million per sample. Trizol reagent was used to extract total RNA from the PBMCs, yielding at least 5.5 micrograms per sample. The percentages of naive CD45RAhigh/CD27high T cells were determined by flow cytometry on a PBMC aliquot from every donor. The method was 5' RACE. The sequencer was an Illumina HiSeq 2500. A second PCR of 7 to 11 cycles was run with a J-beta primer mix and a sample-barcoded 5' primer. A unique molecular identifier was introduced onto each TCR beta cDNA molecule by a template-switch 5' adaptor carrying 12 random nucleotides. Each sample yielded at least 2.5 million CDR3-containing paired-end reads. First-strand cDNA synthesis was performed from all RNA using the Mint cDNA synthesis kit, with priming by a TRBC-specific oligonucleotide. After uracil-DNA glycosylase treatment, a first 18-cycle PCR used universal primers M1SS and BC2_uni_R on all cDNA. On the study's bioinformatics: For normalization, 1 million high-quality reads, each with a distinct molecular identifier, were randomly selected from each sample. Instead of being binned into consensus sequences, reads with shared molecular identifiers were discarded. MiTCR, run with a Q25 quality threshold and the strictest error-elimination algorithm, handled CDR3 identification, clonotype clustering and error correction. A nonparametric unseen species model using Euler transformation provided a lower-bound estimate of total TCR beta diversity. TCRdb cleaned the public reads at Q25 with fastp, built clones with MiXCR and kept in-frame beta chains. Identical CDR3 protein sequences are pooled into one entry, listed with their most common genes and DNA. These V and J calls derive from TCRdb rather than the authors' analysis. The sample data list roughly 570,000 distinct CDR3 sequences, and about 25% of these were observed just once. Of the sample, 18% falls within the top ten clones.

This clonotype was counted between two and nine times. Its recognized antigen is unknown. Per-base qualities were not stored, and no clone one base away is much larger. Including cysteine and phenylalanine, the CDR3 has 13 amino acids. Just the 39-base CDR3 DNA is kept, in frame starting at base 1. V loses 7 bases of germline sequence and J loses 3 bases, and the interval between the two ends is 12 bases. Based on the germline V gene, the CDR1 and CDR2 sequences are MNHNS and SASEGT. This clonotype originated in a woman between 65 and 79 years old in good health. The sample was blood. The receptor chain draws on TRBV6-1 and TRBJ1-1, and perhaps TRBD1 as D gene, on 5 matching bases. The CDR3 is CASTEGAYTEAFF. The nucleotide sequence reads as follows: TGTGCCAGCACCGAAGGGGCTTACACTGAAGCTTTCTTT.